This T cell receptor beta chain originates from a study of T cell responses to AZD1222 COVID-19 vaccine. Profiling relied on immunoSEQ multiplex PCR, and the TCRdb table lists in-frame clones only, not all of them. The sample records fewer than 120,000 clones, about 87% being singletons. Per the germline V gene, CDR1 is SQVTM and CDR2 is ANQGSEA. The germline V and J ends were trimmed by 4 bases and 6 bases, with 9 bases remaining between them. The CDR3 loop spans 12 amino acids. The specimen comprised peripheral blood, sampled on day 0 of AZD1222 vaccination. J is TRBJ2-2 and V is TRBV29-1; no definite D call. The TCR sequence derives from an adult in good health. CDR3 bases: TGCAGCGTTGGGACGGCATCCGGGGAGCTGTTTTTT. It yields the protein CSVGTASGELFF.